These 10 T cell receptor beta chains were sequenced from one sample in a study of cytomegalovirus exposure and HLA in healthy donors. PCR involved 60 Vbeta and 13 Jbeta primers. Produced via immunoSEQ multiplex PCR; TCRdb's table is partial and in-frame only. Of 150,000 or so clones in the sample, approximately 80% were seen once. The sample consisted of PBMCs. These receptor sequences come from a man aged 25-45 years in good health and CMV-seropositive.

V usage is TRBV6-5 and J usage is TRBJ2-1; the match to TRBD2 covers 11 bases. V lost 4 bases and J lost 3; bases outside the gene matches: 5. From germline, CDR1 is MNHEY and CDR2 SVGAGI. This CDR3 has 16 amino acids. The CDR3 DNA reads TGTGCCAGCAGTTCAACCGGACTAGCGGGCTACAATGAGCAGTTCTTC. Its protein product is CASSSTGLAGYNEQFF.

This clone was counted a few times. The chain combines TRBV10-3 with TRBJ1-5, with no clear D. CDR3 size: 17 residues. V lost 6 bases and J lost 1, with 19 bases in between. Germline assignment: CDR1 ENHRY and CDR2 SYGVKD. Here the CDR3 DNA reads TGTGCCATCAGCAAACGGGATTCCGTGAGGAGCAATCAGCCCCAGCATTTT. Translating gives CAISKRDSVRSNQPQHF.

The V and J genes are TRBV29-1 and TRBJ2-7; 10 bases agree with TRBD2. The CDR3 sequence is 14 residues long. Trimming cost V 8 bases and J 6 bases; bases outside gene matches: 13. Germline V gives CDR1 SQVTM, CDR2 ANQGSEA. This CDR3 reads CSPRSSGSLAEQYF. The CDR3 DNA follows: TGCAGCCCACGCTCTAGCGGGAGTCTCGCCGAGCAGTACTTC.

The chain carries TRBV7-6 and TRBJ1-2; tentatively, D is TRBD1 (5 bases). Trimming left V 3 bases short and J 1 base short, with 6 bases between. CDR1 and CDR2 from the germline V gene are SGHVS and FNYEAQ. This CDR3 is 13 amino acids long. The DNA of the CDR3 is TGTGCCAGCAGCTTGGGGGGTAACTATGGCTACACCTTC. Translating it yields CASSLGGNYGYTF.

J is TRBJ1-3 and V is TRBV18; no reliable D call. The CDR3 has 15 residues. V lost 5 bases, J lost 2 bases, and 13 bases lay in between. Germline CDR1 KGHSH, CDR2 LQKENI. The DNA of the CDR3 is TGTGCCAGCTCAGCCTACCAGGAAGCTGGAAACACCATATATTTT. Protein: CASSAYQEAGNTIYF.

V usage is TRBV29-1 and J usage is TRBJ2-7; 8 bases align to TRBD2. Germline values: CDR1 SQVTM, CDR2 ANQGSEA. The CDR3 runs to 13 residues. V lost 3 bases and J lost 4; bases outside the gene matches: 5. As DNA, the CDR3 is TGCAGCGTTGAGGCGGCGGGAGGTTACGAGCAGTACTTC. Its translation is CSVEAAGGYEQYF.

The table lists this clone with a few counts. The J gene is TRBJ2-7, the V gene TRBV2; 9 bases map to TRBD1. Germline trimming cut 3 bases from V and 4 bases from J; bases unmatched to any gene: 10. The CDR3 has 16 residues. Germline V gene data show CDR1 as SNHLY and CDR2 as FYNNEI. The CDR3 bases are TGTGCCAGCAGTGACGTGATGGGACAGGGCAAATACGAGCAGTACTTC. Its protein is CASSDVMGQGKYEQYF.

Comment on this clone: Other DNA sequences from this sample encode an identical CDR3 as well. This sequence joins TRBV9 and TRBJ2-7, with 9 bases identical to TRBD1. Per the germline V gene, CDR1 is SGDLS and CDR2 is YYNGEE. This CDR3 spans 14 amino acids. V was clipped by 4 bases and J by 2 bases; unmatched bases: 4. Here the CDR3 reads CASSPRQGAYEQYF. DNA of the CDR3: TGTGCCAGCAGCCCTAGACAGGGGGCCTACGAGCAGTACTTC.

This chain links TRBV28 with TRBJ1-1, with D perhaps TRBD1 (6 bases). V dropped 4 bases and J dropped 4 bases, with 19 bases sitting between them. Germline CDR1 reads MDHEN; CDR2 reads SYDVKM. The CDR3 is 16 amino acids. Written as DNA, the CDR3 is TGTGCCAGCAGTTGGCTCGCTTCAGGGACACTCACTGAAGCTTTCTTT. This gives the protein CASSWLASGTLTEAFF.

The chain is built from TRBV5-1 and TRBJ1-2; D gene unclear. V was pared by 4 bases and J by 0 bases, with 4 bases between. This CDR3 contains 12 residues. Looked up from germline, CDR1 is SGHRS and CDR2 is YFSETQ. CDR3 in DNA: TGCGCCAGCAGCCCTTCTAACTATGGCTACACCTTC. Its translation is CASSPSNYGYTF. Complete variable domain (other parts from reference TRBV5-1 and TRBJ1-2): KAGVTQTPRYLIKTRGQQVTLSCSPISGHRSVSWYQQTPGQGLQFLFEYFSETQRNKGNFPGRFSGRQFSNSRSEMNVSTLELGDSALYLCASSPSNYGYTFGSGTRLTVV.